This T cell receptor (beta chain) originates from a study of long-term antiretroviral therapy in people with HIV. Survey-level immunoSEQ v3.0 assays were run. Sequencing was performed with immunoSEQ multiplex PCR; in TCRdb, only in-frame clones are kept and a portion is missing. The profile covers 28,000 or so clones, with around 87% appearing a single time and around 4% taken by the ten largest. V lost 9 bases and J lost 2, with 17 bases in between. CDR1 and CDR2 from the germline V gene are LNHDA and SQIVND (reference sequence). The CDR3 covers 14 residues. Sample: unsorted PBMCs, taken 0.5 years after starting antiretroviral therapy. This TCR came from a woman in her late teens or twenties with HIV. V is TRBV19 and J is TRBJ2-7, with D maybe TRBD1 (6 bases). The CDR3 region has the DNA TGTGCCAGAGCTCGACAGGCTATCCCCTACGAGCAGTACTTC. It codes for CARARQAIPYEQYF.